These 25 T cell receptor beta chains originate from one sample sequenced in a study of identical twins. TCRdb called the 5' RACE reads again in MiXCR, with one record for every CDR3 protein. Of some 790,000 distinct CDR3 sequences detected, approximately 18% appear once; the ten largest clones hold around 14%. These same data were also listed under a study on T cells expressing NK-cell markers.

Sample: PBMCs. Receptor source: a woman aged 18-30 years in good health.

There are a few counts of this clonotype. This rearrangement joins TRBV15 to TRBJ2-3; 10 bases match TRBD2. CDR3 length equals 16 residues. Germline values: CDR1 LNHNV, CDR2 YYDKDF (reference sequence). The ends lost 5 bases at V and 1 base at J; junction bases unmatched: 6. The CDR3 DNA is TGTGCCACCAGCGGCGGACTAGCGGCTCGCACAGATACGCAGTATTTT. This encodes CATSGGLAARTDTQYF.

A single count supports this clonotype. The gene calls are TRBV7-9 and TRBJ2-7; tentatively, D is TRBD1 or TRBD2 (5 bases each). The CDR3 totals 12 residues. V was cut by 8 bases and J by 7 bases, with 15 bases left in between. The germline CDR1 and CDR2 sequences are SEHNR and FQNEAQ (reference sequence). The CDR3 DNA follows: TGTGCCAGCGGGGGACCCTTGCGAGAGCAGTACTTC. This sequence encodes CASGGPLREQYF. The entire variable domain, with the rest obtained from reference TRBV7-9 and TRBJ2-7, is as follows: DTGVSQNPRHKITKRGQNVTFRCDPISEHNRLYWYRQTLGQGPEFLTYFQNEAQLEKSRLLSDRFSAERPKGSFSTLEIQRTEQGDSAMYLCASGGPLREQYFGPGTRLTVT.

This clonotype was detected a few times. The V gene is TRBV20-1, the J gene TRBJ2-3; 9 bases line up with TRBD2. J lost 3 bases, V lost 3 bases, and 4 bases had no gene match. Germline V CDR1 and CDR2: DFQATT, SNEGSKA (reference sequence). The CDR3 runs 14 residues. Here the CDR3 DNA reads TGCAGTGCTAGCGGCGGGGGGGCGACAGATACGCAGTATTTT. This encodes CSASGGGATDTQYF.

In its sample, this clonotype was seen many times. The chain employs TRBV12-3 or TRBV12-4 and TRBJ2-1; D remains unclear. Trimming removed 5 bases from V and 0 bases from J, with 8 bases in between. The CDR3 runs to 14 residues. Here the CDR3 reads CASSAMSSYNEQFF. The CDR3, as DNA: TGTGCCAGCAGTGCAATGAGCTCCTACAATGAGCAGTTCTTC.

This clonotype was counted between two and nine times. This sequence joins TRBV27 and TRBJ2-7; D is undetermined. The CDR3 consists of 13 residues. V gave up 5 bases and J gave up 3 bases, with 11 bases separating them. Germline V CDR1 and CDR2: MNHEY, SMNVEV (reference sequence). CDR3: CASSPLPFYEQYF. CDR3 DNA sequence: TGTGCCAGCAGTCCGCTCCCATTCTACGAGCAGTACTTC.

V and J are TRBV27 and TRBJ2-1; TRBD2 might be the D (5 bases). Germline V lookup: CDR1 MNHEY, CDR2 SMNVEV (reference sequence). V shed 5 bases and J shed 7 bases, with 21 bases lying between them. This CDR3 has 16 amino acids. The CDR3 region has the DNA TGTGCCAGCAGTCCAGCATTTGGGTCCGGGATTAATGAGCAGTTCTTC. Protein sequence: CASSPAFGSGINEQFF.

The chain couples TRBV20-1 to TRBJ2-7; TRBD2 agrees at 8 bases. The CDR3 covers 15 residues. The trim removed 0 bases at V and 3 bases at J, leaving 7 bases unmatched. The germline V gene has CDR1 DFQATT and CDR2 SNEGSKA (reference sequence). CDR3 nucleotides: TGCAGTGCTAGAGATCTCAAGCGGGAGATCTACGAGCAGTACTTC. It codes for CSARDLKREIYEQYF.

The sample holds a few counts of this clonotype. V and J are TRBV7-3 and TRBJ2-3, with a tentative D call TRBD2 (6 bases). V was shortened by 3 bases and J by 2 bases, with 12 bases between the two germline ends. CDR3 size: 15 residues. Germline loops: CDR1 SGHTA, CDR2 FQGTGA. Written as DNA, the CDR3 is TGTGCCAGCAGCTTTCGGGGGTCGTACACAGATACGCAGTATTTT. Translated: CASSFRGSYTDTQYF.

The J gene is TRBJ1-6, the V gene TRBV20-1, with 8 positions matching TRBD1. Trimming at V came to 0 bases and at J to 10 bases, leaving 2 bases not matched to a gene. The CDR3 length is 13 residues. Germline V gene lookup returns CDR1 DFQATT and CDR2 SNEGSKA (reference sequence). CDR3 amino acids: CSARETGASPLHF. The CDR3 DNA is TGCAGTGCTAGAGAGACAGGGGCCTCACCCCTCCACTTT.

This clonotype turned up a few times. This chain connects TRBV20-1 to TRBJ2-7, with TRBD2 matching over 9 bases. After removal of 4 bases from V and 2 bases from J, the junction contained 12 bases not matched to a gene. The germline V gene encodes CDR1 DFQATT and CDR2 SNEGSKA (reference sequence). This CDR3 has 16 residues. CDR3 DNA: TGCAGTGCTACCCGCGGAGGGCGCGGGGGGGCCTACGAGCAGTACTTC. This translates into CSATRGGRGGAYEQYF.

This rearrangement joins TRBV7-2 to TRBJ2-5; D call uncertain. The V end lost 2 bases, the J end lost 4 bases, and 8 bases lay between the germline ends. Germline CDR1 SGHTA, CDR2 FQGNSA. CDR3 length: 13 amino acids. The CDR3 protein is CASSLSVRETQYF. CDR3 nucleotides: TGTGCCAGCAGCTTAAGCGTCCGAGAGACCCAGTACTTC.

This clonotype was counted between two and nine times. This may stem from a read error, because a much larger clone lies one nucleotide away. The rearrangement uses TRBV25-1 and TRBJ2-1; D unresolved. The CDR3 totals 11 residues. Germline assignment: CDR1 MGHDK and CDR2 SYGVNS. V dropped 2 bases and J dropped 6 bases, with 2 bases sitting between them. The CDR3 region is CASSEINEQFF. Here the CDR3 DNA reads TGTGCCAGCAGTGAAATCAATGAGCAGTTCTTC. Drawing the rest from reference TRBV25-1 and TRBJ2-1, the complete variable domain is EADIYQTPRYLVIGTGKKITLECSQTMGHDKMYWYQQDPGMELHLIHYSYGVNSTEKGDLSSESTVSRIRTEHFPLTLESARPSHTSQYLCASSEINEQFFGPGTRLTVL.

This clonotype appeared a few times. V gene TRBV4-3 combines with J gene TRBJ1-4; a weak D match, TRBD1 (6 bases). This CDR3 has 16 amino acids. Germline V gene sequence: CDR1 LGHNA, CDR2 YSLEER. V was pared by 5 bases and J by 0 bases, with 13 bases between. Written as DNA, the CDR3 is TGCGCCAGCAGCAAAGGGGGGTTTACAACTAATGAAAAACTGTTTTTT. It is translated as CASSKGGFTTNEKLFF.

This clonotype occurred many times. J is TRBJ2-3 and V is TRBV12-3 or TRBV12-4; the D is unclear. V was cut by 3 bases and J by 6 bases, with 7 bases left in between. The CDR3 has 12 residues. The CDR3 coding sequence is TGTGCCAGCAGTTTCCTCGGGGATACGCAGTATTTT. Residues: CASSFLGDTQYF.

J is TRBJ2-7 and V is TRBV2; D is ambiguous. Germline-derived CDR1 and CDR2 are SNHLY and FYNNEI. The length of the CDR3 is 13 residues. V was trimmed by 4 bases and J by 2 bases, leaving 9 bases between them. The CDR3 region is CASSGALPYEQYF. CDR3 DNA: TGTGCCAGCAGTGGGGCACTTCCCTACGAGCAGTACTTC.

The gene calls are TRBV5-1 and TRBJ2-7, with 13 positions matching TRBD2. This CDR3 contains 15 residues. Germline V gene data show CDR1 as SGHRS and CDR2 as YFSETQ. After removal of 5 bases from V and 3 bases from J, the junction contained 5 bases not matched to a gene. The CDR3 nucleotides read TGCGCCAGCAGACCCTGGACTAGCGGGAGCTACGAGCAGTACTTC. This sequence encodes CASRPWTSGSYEQYF.

The rearrangement links TRBV15 to TRBJ1-5; no firm D call. The CDR3 covers 12 residues. Per the germline V gene, CDR1 is LNHNV and CDR2 is YYDKDF (reference sequence). With 2 bases removed from V and 4 bases from J, the gap between germline ends came to 3 bases. The CDR3 sequence is CATSRWNQPQHF. CDR3 nucleotide sequence: TGTGCCACCAGCAGATGGAATCAGCCCCAGCATTTT.

V is TRBV6-1 and J is TRBJ2-7; 11 bases line up with TRBD1. The V gene's germline CDR1 is MNHNS and CDR2 SASEGT. The V gene end was trimmed by 6 bases and the J gene end by 12 bases; junction bases not matched to a gene: 13. The CDR3 runs 14 residues. This CDR3 reads CASRPKRTGGGPYF. Here the CDR3 DNA reads TGTGCCAGCAGACCGAAAAGGACAGGGGGCGGTCCGTACTTC.

This clonotype has a handful of counts. The chain is built from TRBV20-1 and TRBJ2-7, with D perhaps matching TRBD2 (5 bases). Germline V CDR1 and CDR2: DFQATT, SNEGSKA (reference sequence). This CDR3 has 14 amino acids. V lost 5 bases and J lost 2, with 16 bases in between. The CDR3 is CSASPIRGTYEQYF. Here the CDR3 DNA reads TGCAGTGCTTCCCCGATACGGGGAACCTACGAGCAGTACTTC.

This clonotype appeared a single time. The chain employs TRBV19 and TRBJ2-1; TRBD1 or TRBD2 may be the D gene (6 bases each). Germline V lookup: CDR1 LNHDA, CDR2 SQIVND (reference sequence). V dropped 9 bases and J dropped 4 bases, with 19 bases sitting between them. This CDR3 spans 15 amino acids. The chain's CDR3 is CASTKGGYSYNEQFF. The CDR3 bases are TGTGCCAGCACTAAGGGGGGATACTCTTACAATGAGCAGTTCTTC.

This clonotype turned up a few times. The chain is built from TRBV15 and TRBJ2-7; D is uncertain. Germline values: CDR1 LNHNV, CDR2 YYDKDF (reference sequence). V lost 0 bases, J lost 3 bases, and 18 bases lay in between. This CDR3 spans 17 amino acids. In DNA, the CDR3 is TGTGCCACCAGCAGAGACCTACTATTCTCGGTGGGCTACGAGCAGTACTTC. This codes for CATSRDLLFSVGYEQYF.

The gene calls are TRBV27 and TRBJ1-2, with D tentatively TRBD1 (6 bases). V lost 1 base and J 3 bases, leaving 15 bases between the germline ends. In germline, CDR1 is MNHEY, CDR2 SMNVEV (reference sequence). CDR3 length equals 16 residues. The DNA of the CDR3 is TGTGCCAGCAGTTTATATCTGGGTGGACAGCACTATGGCTACACCTTC. This gives the protein CASSLYLGGQHYGYTF.

This clonotype has only a few counts. The chain couples TRBV6-5 to TRBJ2-3, with D perhaps assigned TRBD1 or TRBD2 (6 bases each). V was cut by 0 bases and J by 4 bases, with 11 bases left in between. The CDR3 extends over 15 amino acids. Germline CDR1 MNHEY, CDR2 SVGAGI. Here the CDR3 DNA reads TGTGCCAGCAGTTACTCGAGGGGGGTGGCAGATACGCAGTATTTT. This codes for CASSYSRGVADTQYF.

This clonotype was observed at least ten times. This chain links TRBV20-1 with TRBJ2-7; maybe TRBD2 (5 bases). V was cut by 3 bases and J by 2 bases, with 20 bases left in between. This CDR3 spans 16 amino acids. Germline V CDR1 and CDR2: DFQATT, SNEGSKA (reference sequence). The DNA for the CDR3 is TGCAGTGCTAGGGCCGAACTAGAAGTCAGAACCTACGAGCAGTACTTC. Residues: CSARAELEVRTYEQYF.

The chain joins TRBV11-2 to TRBJ2-1; 8 nucleotides match TRBD2. The CDR3 extends over 15 amino acids. V gave up 2 bases and J gave up 8 bases; unmatched junction bases: 8. The V gene's germline CDR1 is SGHAT and CDR2 FQNNGV. The DNA of the CDR3 is TGTGCCAGCAGCTTACAGTCGGGGGGGGCACATGAGCAGTTCTTC. Residues: CASSLQSGGAHEQFF.